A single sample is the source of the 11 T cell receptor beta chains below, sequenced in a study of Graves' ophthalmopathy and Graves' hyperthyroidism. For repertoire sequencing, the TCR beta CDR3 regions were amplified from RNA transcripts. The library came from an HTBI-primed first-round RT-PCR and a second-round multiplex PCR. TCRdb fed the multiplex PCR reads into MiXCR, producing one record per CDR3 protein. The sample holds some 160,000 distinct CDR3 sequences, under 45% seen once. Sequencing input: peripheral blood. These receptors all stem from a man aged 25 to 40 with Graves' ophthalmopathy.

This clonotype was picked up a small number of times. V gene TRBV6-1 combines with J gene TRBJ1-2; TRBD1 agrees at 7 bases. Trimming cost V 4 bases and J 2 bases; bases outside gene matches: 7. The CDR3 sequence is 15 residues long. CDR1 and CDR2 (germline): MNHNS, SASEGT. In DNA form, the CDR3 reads TGTGCCAGCAGTGGCGGGACAGATGGAAACTATGGCTACACCTTC. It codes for CASSGGTDGNYGYTF.

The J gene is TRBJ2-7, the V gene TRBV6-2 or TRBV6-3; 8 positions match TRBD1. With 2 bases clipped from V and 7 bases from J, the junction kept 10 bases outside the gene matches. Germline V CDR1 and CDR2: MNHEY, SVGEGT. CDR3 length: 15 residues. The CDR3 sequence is CASSYTHPGQGEQYF. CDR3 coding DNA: TGTGCCAGCAGTTACACCCATCCCGGACAGGGTGAGCAGTACTTC.

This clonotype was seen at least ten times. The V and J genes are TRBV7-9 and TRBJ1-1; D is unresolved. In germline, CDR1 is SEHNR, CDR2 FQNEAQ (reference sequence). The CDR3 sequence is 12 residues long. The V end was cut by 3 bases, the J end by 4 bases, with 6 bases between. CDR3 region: CASSFSLTEAFF. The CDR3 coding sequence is TGTGCCAGCAGCTTCAGCCTCACTGAAGCTTTCTTT.

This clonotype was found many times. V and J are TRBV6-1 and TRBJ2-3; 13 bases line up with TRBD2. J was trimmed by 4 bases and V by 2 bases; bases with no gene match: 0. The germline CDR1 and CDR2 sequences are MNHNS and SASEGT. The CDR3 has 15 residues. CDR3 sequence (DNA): TGTGCCAGCAGTGAAACTAGCGGGAGGGCAGATACGCAGTATTTT. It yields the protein CASSETSGRADTQYF.

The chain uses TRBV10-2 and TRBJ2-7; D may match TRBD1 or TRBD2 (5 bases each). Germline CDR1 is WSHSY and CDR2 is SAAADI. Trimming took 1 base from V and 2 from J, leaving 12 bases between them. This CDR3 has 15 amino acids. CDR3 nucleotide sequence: TGCGCCAGCAGTGAGTTTGGGACCGGGACCTACGAGCAGTACTTC. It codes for CASSEFGTGTYEQYF.

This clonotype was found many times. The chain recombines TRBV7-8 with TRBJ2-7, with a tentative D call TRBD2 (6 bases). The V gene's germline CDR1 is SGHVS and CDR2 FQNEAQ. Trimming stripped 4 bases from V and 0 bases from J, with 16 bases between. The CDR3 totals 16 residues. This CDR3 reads CASSSPGGVVSYEQYF. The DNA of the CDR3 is TGTGCCAGCAGCTCCCCGGGCGGGGTTGTCTCCTACGAGCAGTACTTC.

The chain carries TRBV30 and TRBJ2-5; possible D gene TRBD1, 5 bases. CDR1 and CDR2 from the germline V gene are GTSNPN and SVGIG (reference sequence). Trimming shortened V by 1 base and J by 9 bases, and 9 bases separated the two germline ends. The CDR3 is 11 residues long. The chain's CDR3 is CAWSAREAQYF. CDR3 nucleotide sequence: TGTGCCTGGAGTGCCAGGGAAGCCCAGTACTTC.

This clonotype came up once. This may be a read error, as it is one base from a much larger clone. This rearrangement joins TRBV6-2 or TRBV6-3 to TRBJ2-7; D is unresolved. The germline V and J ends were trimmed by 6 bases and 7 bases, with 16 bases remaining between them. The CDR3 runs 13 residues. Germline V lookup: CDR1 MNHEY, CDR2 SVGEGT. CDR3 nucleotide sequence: TGTGCCAGCAGCTTAACCCTCTGTCGGGAGCAGTACTTC. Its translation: CASSLTLCREQYF.

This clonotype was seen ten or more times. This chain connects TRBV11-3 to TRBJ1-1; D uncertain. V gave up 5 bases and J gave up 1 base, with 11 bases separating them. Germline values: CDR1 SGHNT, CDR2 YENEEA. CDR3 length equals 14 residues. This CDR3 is CASSRRGPNTEAFF. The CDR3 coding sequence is TGTGCCAGCAGCCGTAGAGGGCCGAACACTGAAGCTTTCTTT.

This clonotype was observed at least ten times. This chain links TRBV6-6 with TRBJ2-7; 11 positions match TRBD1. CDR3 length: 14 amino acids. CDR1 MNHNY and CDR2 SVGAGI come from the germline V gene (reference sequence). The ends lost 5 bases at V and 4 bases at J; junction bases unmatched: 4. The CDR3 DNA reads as TGTGCCAGCAGTCTGGACAGGGGGCTTTACGAGCAGTACTTC. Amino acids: CASSLDRGLYEQYF.

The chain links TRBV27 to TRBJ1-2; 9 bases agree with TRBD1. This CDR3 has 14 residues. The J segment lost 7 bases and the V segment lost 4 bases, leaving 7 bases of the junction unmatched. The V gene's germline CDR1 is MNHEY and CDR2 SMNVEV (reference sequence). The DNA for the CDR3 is TGTGCCAGCAGTTGGGGACAGGGTTCTTCTGGCTACACCTTC. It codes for CASSWGQGSSGYTF.